The rows below give T cell receptor beta chains drawn from one sample of a study of OX40 agonist ivuxolimab in advanced cancers. Some clones are missing from TCRdb's copy, which holds only in-frame ones; the method was immunoSEQ multiplex PCR. The sample has about 15,000 clones, approximately 80% seen once; the top ten hold around 37%. The sample consisted of CD4+ or CD8+ T cells sorted from blood, taken in a trial of the OX40 agonist ivuxolimab. The receptors shown here come from an adult with an advanced solid tumor such as melanoma, head and neck, liver or kidney cancer. The CDR3 runs from the conserved cysteine through the conserved F or W. The D gene is left open where the match is weak. Expanded clones get a size class; other rows say once, few or many, or leave the size out.

J: TRBJ2-2
D: TRBD1
size: few
length: 14
V: TRBV18
DNA: TGTGCCAGCTCCGGGACAGGGGGCACCGGGGAGCTGTTTTTT
CDR3: CASSGTGGTGELFF

J: TRBJ2-5
D: TRBD1
size: NA
length: 16
V: TRBV6-5
DNA: TGTGCCAGCAGTTACGGACAGGGATGGGGACAAGAGACCCAGTACTTC
CDR3: CASSYGQGWGQETQYF

J: TRBJ2-3
D: NA
size: NA
length: 14
V: TRBV18
DNA: TGTGCCAGCTCACCGGTCGCTAGCACAGATACGCAGTATTTT
CDR3: CASSPVASTDTQYF

J: TRBJ1-2
D: TRBD1
size: NA
length: 14
V: TRBV5-1
DNA: TGCGCCAGCAGCTGGACAGGGCCCAACTATGGCTACACCTTC
CDR3: CASSWTGPNYGYTF

J: TRBJ1-6
D: NA
size: NA
length: 17
V: TRBV4-1
DNA: TGCGCCAGCAGTCAAGTTCAGGGTACCTCCTATAATTCACCCCTCCACTTT
CDR3: CASSQVQGTSYNSPLHF

J: TRBJ2-2
D: TRBD1
size: NA
length: 16
V: TRBV7-9
DNA: TGTGCCAGCAGCCTTCGGACAGGAGGGAACACCGGGGAGCTGTTTTTT
CDR3: CASSLRTGGNTGELFF

J: TRBJ1-1
D: NA
size: NA
length: 11
V: TRBV10-2
DNA: TGCGCCAGCGCCTCGAACACTGAAGCTTTCTTT
CDR3: CASASNTEAFF

J: TRBJ1-5
D: NA
size: NA
length: 14
V: TRBV19
DNA: TGTGCCAGTAGTATAAGGGAGGCGGGACAGCCCCAGCATTTT
CDR3: CASSIREAGQPQHF

J: TRBJ2-2
D: NA
size: NA
length: 16
V: TRBV4-3
DNA: TGCGCCAGCAGCCCAGCCATATCGGGAAACACCGGGGAGCTGTTTTTT
CDR3: CASSPAISGNTGELFF

J: TRBJ2-7
D: TRBD1
size: NA
length: 17
V: TRBV7-9
DNA: TGTGCCAGCAGCCTCCCGGTAAGGGGGACAGGGGACTACGAGCAGTACTTC
CDR3: CASSLPVRGTGDYEQYF

J: TRBJ2-1
D: NA
size: NA
length: 14
V: TRBV19
DNA: TGTGCCAGTAGTATACGAACGGGATGGGATGAGCAGTTCTTC
CDR3: CASSIRTGWDEQFF

J: TRBJ2-2
D: NA
size: once
length: 14
V: TRBV29-1
DNA: TGCAGCGTTGTTGAGACTAGTAGCACCGGGGAGCTGTTTTTT
CDR3: CSVVETSSTGELFF

J: TRBJ2-7
D: NA
size: NA
length: 12
V: TRBV12-5
DNA: TGTGCTAGTGGTTTACAGGGCTACGAGCAGTACTTC
CDR3: CASGLQGYEQYF

J: TRBJ1-5
D: NA
size: many
length: 13
V: TRBV9
DNA: TGTGCCAGCAGTTTCTTGAGCAATCAGCCCCAGCATTTT
CDR3: CASSFLSNQPQHF

J: TRBJ2-3
D: TRBD2
size: once
length: 16
V: TRBV6-4
DNA: TGTGCCAGCAGTGAACTAGCGGGGGGAATCACAGATACGCAGTATTTT
CDR3: CASSELAGGITDTQYF

J: TRBJ1-1
D: NA
size: NA
length: 16
V: TRBV11-2
DNA: TGTGCCAGCAGCCCTTTCGATCGCGGAAGTGACTCTGAAGCTTTCTTT
CDR3: CASSPFDRGSDSEAFF

J: TRBJ2-2
D: NA
size: once
length: 12
V: TRBV9
DNA: TGTGCCAGCAAGGGAGGCGTTGGGGAGCTGTTTTTT
CDR3: CASKGGVGELFF

J: TRBJ2-1
D: TRBD1
size: few
length: 13
V: TRBV29-1
DNA: TGCAGCATCAGGGGGACAGTACTCGATGAGCAGTTCTTC
CDR3: CSIRGTVLDEQFF

J: TRBJ1-5
D: TRBD1
size: NA
length: 17
V: TRBV6-4
DNA: TGTGCCAGCAGGGGGGGGGACAGGTTATATAGCAATCAGCCCCAGCATTTT
CDR3: CASRGGDRLYSNQPQHF

J: TRBJ2-7
D: TRBD1
size: NA
length: 13
V: TRBV9
DNA: TGTGCCAGCAGCACAGGGACAGGGGCCGAGCAGTACTTC
CDR3: CASSTGTGAEQYF

J: TRBJ2-5
D: NA
size: NA
length: 12
V: TRBV29-1
DNA: TGCAGCGTTCGGGACCCCCAAGAGACCCAGTACTTC
CDR3: CSVRDPQETQYF

J: TRBJ1-1
D: NA
size: many
length: 14
V: TRBV4-1
DNA: TGCGCCAGCAGCCAGGTGACCGCGAACACTGAAGCTTTCTTT
CDR3: CASSQVTANTEAFF

J: TRBJ2-1
D: NA
size: NA
length: 14
V: TRBV19
DNA: TGTGCCAGTAGTTTAGGGTTCTCCTACAATGAGCAGTTCTTC
CDR3: CASSLGFSYNEQFF

J: TRBJ1-3
D: NA
size: NA
length: 13
V: TRBV6-5
DNA: TGTGCCACCTCCGGGAGCTCTGGAAACACCATATATTTT
CDR3: CATSGSSGNTIYF

J: TRBJ1-5
D: NA
size: once
length: 13
V: TRBV5-4
DNA: TGTGCCAGCAGCTTCCAGGGGTCGTCGCCCCAGCATTTT
CDR3: CASSFQGSSPQHF

J: TRBJ1-1
D: TRBD1
size: few
length: 12
V: TRBV11-3
DNA: TGTGCCAGCAGCTTCGGGACAGTCGAAGCTTTCTTT
CDR3: CASSFGTVEAFF

J: TRBJ2-3
D: NA
size: NA
length: 11
V: TRBV10-2
DNA: TGCGCCAGCAGAGGTACAGATACGCAGTATTTT
CDR3: CASRGTDTQYF

J: TRBJ1-4
D: NA
size: NA
length: 18
V: TRBV7-9
DNA: TGTGCCAGCAGCCCCGCCCCTACAGGGTTCAGGACTAATGAAAAACTGTTTTTT
CDR3: CASSPAPTGFRTNEKLFF

J: TRBJ2-6
D: NA
size: NA
length: 15
V: TRBV6-6
DNA: TGTGCCAGCAGTTCTTCCTACTCTGGGGCCAACGTCCTGACTTTC
CDR3: CASSSSYSGANVLTF

J: TRBJ2-2
D: NA
size: NA
length: 12
V: TRBV9
DNA: TGTGCCAGCAACTTGAACACCGGGGAGCTGTTTTTT
CDR3: CASNLNTGELFF

J: TRBJ2-5
D: NA
size: large
length: 14
V: TRBV27
DNA: TGTGCCAGCAGTCCCCAGGCAGGGGCAGAGACCCAGTACTTC
CDR3: CASSPQAGAETQYF